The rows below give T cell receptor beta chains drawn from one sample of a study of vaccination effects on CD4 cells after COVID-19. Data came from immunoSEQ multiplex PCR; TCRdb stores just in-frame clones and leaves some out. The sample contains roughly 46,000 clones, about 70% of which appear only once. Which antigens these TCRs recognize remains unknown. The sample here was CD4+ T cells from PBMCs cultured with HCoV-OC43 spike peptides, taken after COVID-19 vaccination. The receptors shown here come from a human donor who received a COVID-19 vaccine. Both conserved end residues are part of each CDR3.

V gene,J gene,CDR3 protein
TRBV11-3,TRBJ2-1,CASSQRGSSYNEQFF
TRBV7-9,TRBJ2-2,CASSSHRFQGPANTGELFF
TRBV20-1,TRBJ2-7,CSASTLAATYEQYF
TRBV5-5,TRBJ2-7,CASSFLTSGGYEQYF
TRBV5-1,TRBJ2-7,CASSGQGYEQYF
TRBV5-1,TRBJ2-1,CASSPGQTYNEQFF
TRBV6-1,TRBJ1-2,CASSEHFAGGYTF
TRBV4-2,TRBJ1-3,CASRRSTGAENTIYF
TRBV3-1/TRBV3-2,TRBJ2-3,CASSLTGPSTDTQYF
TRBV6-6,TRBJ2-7,CASSRNRKSGAQGSYEQYF
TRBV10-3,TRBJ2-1,CAIRAAGSGGEYEQFF
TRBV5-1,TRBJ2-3,CASSPMGDTQYF
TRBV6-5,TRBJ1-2,CASSSQRGQYGYTF
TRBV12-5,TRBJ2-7,CASGLGNYEQYF
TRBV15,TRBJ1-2,CATSTVEPLDGYTF
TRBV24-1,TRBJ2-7,CAVAGFAPNYEQYF
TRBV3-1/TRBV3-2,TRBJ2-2,CASSFRGPAGELFF
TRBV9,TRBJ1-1,CASNPQLMGTEAFF
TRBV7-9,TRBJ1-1,CASSLAGRVNTEAFF
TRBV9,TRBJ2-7,CASSVGSTAGHEQYF
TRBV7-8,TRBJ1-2,CASRQLTGNFGYTF
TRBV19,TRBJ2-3,CASSISLAGGADTQYF
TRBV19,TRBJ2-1,CASMGPPARQFF
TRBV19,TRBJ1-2,CASRTGAAGLDGYTF
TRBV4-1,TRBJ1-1,CASSPASGKAFF
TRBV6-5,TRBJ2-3,CASSQLAAQDTQYF
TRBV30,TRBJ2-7,CAWRVQGYYEQYF
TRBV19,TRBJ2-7,CATSSDSYSYEQYF
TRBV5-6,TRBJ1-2,CASSPGQGHYGYTF
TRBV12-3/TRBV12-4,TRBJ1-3,CASSPGNTIYF
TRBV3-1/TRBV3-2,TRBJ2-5,CASSGQGRETQYF
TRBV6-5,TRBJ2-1,CASSYAGTSFNEQFF
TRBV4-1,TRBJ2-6,CASSRPTSLLRNGANVLTF
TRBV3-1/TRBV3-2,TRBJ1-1,CASSTGQGNTEAFF
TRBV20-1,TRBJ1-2,CSASNPLAPVYTF
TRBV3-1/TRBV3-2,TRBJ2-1,CASSQVPGTSRYNEQFF
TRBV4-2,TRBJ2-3,CASSQGGLAGLRGTDTQYF
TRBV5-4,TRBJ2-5,CASSRGSGVQETQYF
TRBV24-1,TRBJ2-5,CATSDARPGSETQYF
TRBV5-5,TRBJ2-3,CASLAGGTDTQYF
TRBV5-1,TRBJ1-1,CASSLEPTGTNTEAFF
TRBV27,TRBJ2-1,CASNPSGHRTYNEQFF